The clone carrying this TCR beta chain was seen a handful of times. The antigen is not known. This record comes from a study of T cells in Graves' hyperthyroidism and ophthalmopathy. Points from the study as a whole: The model anticipated ophthalmopathy a median about six months pre-onset. Clonotypes that were expanded in thyroid above 0.001 mostly appeared in blood too.

The investigators amplified TCR beta CDR3 regions from RNA transcripts. A set of HTBI primers served as the primers for a first-round RT-PCR of the TCR CDR3. MiXCR, run by TCRdb on the multiplex PCR reads, gives a single entry per CDR3 protein. The sample shows some 560,000 distinct CDR3 sequences, 13% to 15% of them seen only once. The CDR3 contains 12 residues. Trimming shortened V by 11 bases and J by 5 bases, and 15 bases separated the two germline ends. CDR1 is SNHLY and CDR2 is FYNNEI in the germline V gene. The sample consisted of blood. The gene calls are TRBV2 and TRBJ1-2; D may be TRBD1 (5 bases). The source is a woman between 40 and 55 years old with Graves' hyperthyroidism. Here the CDR3 DNA reads TGTGCCGGGTTGGACACTCGATATGGCTACACCTTC. This translates into CAGLDTRYGYTF.